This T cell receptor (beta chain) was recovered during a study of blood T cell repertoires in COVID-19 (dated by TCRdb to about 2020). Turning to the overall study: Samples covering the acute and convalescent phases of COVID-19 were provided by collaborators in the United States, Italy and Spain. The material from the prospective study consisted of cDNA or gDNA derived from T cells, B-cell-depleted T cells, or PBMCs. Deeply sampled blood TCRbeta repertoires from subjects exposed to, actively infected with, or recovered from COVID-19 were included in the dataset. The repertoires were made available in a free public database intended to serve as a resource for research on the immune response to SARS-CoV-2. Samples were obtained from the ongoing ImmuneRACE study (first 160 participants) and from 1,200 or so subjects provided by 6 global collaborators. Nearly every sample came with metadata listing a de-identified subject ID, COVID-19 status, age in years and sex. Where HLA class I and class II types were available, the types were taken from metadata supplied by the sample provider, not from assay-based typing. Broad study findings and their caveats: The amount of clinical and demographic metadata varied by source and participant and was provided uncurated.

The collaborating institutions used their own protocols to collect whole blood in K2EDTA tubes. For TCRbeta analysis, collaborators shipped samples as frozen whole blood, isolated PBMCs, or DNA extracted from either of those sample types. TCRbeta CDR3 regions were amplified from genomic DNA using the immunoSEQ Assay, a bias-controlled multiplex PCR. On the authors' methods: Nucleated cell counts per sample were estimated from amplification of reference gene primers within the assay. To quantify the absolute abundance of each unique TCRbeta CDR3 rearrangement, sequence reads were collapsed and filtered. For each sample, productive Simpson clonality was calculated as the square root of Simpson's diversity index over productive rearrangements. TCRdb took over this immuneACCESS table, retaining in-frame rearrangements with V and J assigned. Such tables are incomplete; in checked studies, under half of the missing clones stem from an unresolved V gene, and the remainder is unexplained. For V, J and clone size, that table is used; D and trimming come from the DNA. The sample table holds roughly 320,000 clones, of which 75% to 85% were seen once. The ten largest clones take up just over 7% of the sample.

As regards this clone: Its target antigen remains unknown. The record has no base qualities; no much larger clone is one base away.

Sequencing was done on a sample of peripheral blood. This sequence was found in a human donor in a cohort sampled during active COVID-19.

The CDR3 region: CASSPSTTDTQYF. DNA sequence: TGTGCCAGCAGCCCGAGTACGACAGATACGCAGTATTTT. The receptor chain draws on TRBV9 and TRBJ2-3; no D gene can be assigned with confidence. The CDR3 measures 13 amino acids from cysteine to phenylalanine. CDR3 DNA is the only sequence kept; it has 39 bases, read in frame from the first base. V lost 4 bases and J lost 3 bases; the stretch between them is 9 bases long. CDR1 is given as SGDLS and CDR2 as YYNGEE, both from the germline V gene. Supplemented by the reference TRBV9 and TRBJ2-3 proteins around the CDR3, the complete variable domain is DSGVTQTPKHLITATGQRVTLRCSPRSGDLSVYWYQQSLDQGLQFLIQYYNGEERAKGNILERFSAQQFPDLHSELNLSSLELGDSALYFCASSPSTTDTQYFGPGTRLTVL.